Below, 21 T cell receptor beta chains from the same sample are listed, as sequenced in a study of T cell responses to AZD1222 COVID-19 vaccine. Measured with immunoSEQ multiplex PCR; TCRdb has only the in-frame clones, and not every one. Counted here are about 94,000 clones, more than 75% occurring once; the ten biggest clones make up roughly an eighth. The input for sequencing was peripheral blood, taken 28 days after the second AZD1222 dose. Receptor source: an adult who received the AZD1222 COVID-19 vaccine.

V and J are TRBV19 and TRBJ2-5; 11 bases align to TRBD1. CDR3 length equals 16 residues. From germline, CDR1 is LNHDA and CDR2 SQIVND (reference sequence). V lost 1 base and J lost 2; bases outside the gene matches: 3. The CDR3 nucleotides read TGTGCCAGTAGTATAGGAGGGACAGGGGGGCAAGAGACCCAGTACTTC. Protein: CASSIGGTGGQETQYF.

CDR3 sequence (DNA): TGCGCCAGCAGCCGTGAGGGGAGGTCAAATCAGCCCCAGCATTTT. Protein product: CASSREGRSNQPQHF. This chain joins TRBV5-1 and TRBJ1-5; maybe TRBD1 (5 bases). The CDR3 length is 15 residues. Between the trimmed V and J ends, which lost 4 bases and 4 bases, there was a span of 15 bases. Germline V gene data show CDR1 as SGHRS and CDR2 as YFSETQ.

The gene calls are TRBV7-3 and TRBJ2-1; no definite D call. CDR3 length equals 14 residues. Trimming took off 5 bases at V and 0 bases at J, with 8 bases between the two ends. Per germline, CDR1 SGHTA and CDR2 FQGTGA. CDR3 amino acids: CASSLSSSYNEQFF. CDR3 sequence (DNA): TGTGCCAGCAGCCTCAGCAGCTCCTACAATGAGCAGTTCTTC.

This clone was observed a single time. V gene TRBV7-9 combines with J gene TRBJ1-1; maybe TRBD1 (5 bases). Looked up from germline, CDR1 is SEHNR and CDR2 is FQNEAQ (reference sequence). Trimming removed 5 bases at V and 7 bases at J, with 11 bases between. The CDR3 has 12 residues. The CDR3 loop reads CASSPRDLEAFF. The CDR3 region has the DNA TGTGCCAGCAGCCCCCGGGACCTTGAAGCTTTCTTT.

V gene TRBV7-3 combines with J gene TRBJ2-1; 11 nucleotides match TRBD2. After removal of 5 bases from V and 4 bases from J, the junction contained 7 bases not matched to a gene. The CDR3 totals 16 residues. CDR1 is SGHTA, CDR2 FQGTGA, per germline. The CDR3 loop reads CASSLYRLAGYNEQFF. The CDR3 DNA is TGTGCCAGCAGCCTCTATCGACTAGCGGGGTACAATGAGCAGTTCTTC. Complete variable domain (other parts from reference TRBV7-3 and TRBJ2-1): GAGVSQTPSNKVTEKGKYVELRCDPISGHTALYWYRQSLGQGPEFLIYFQGTGAADDSGLPNDRFFAVRPEGSVSTLKIQRTERGDSAVYLCASSLYRLAGYNEQFFGPGTRLTVL.

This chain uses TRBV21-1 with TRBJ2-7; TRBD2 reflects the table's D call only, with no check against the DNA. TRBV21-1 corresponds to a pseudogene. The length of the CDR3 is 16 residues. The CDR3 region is CASKGQNAGEDYEQYF. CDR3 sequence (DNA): TGTGCCAGCAAGGGACAAAATGCGGGGGAGGACTACGAGCAGTACTTC.

The CDR3 spells CASSPGLDRDTQYF. The CDR3 DNA sequence: TGTGCCAGCTCACCGGGACTAGATCGAGATACGCAGTATTTT. The rearrangement links TRBV18 to TRBJ2-3, with 8 nucleotides matching TRBD2. After removal of 3 bases from V and 5 bases from J, the junction contained 4 bases not matched to a gene. Germline V lookup: CDR1 KGHSH, CDR2 LQKENI. The length of the CDR3 is 14 residues. Full variable domain (rest looked up from reference TRBV18 and TRBJ2-3): NAGVMQNPRHLVRRRGQEARLRCSPMKGHSHVYWYRQLPEEGLKFMVYLQKENIIDESGMPKERFSAEFPKEGPSILRIQQVVRGDSAAYFCASSPGLDRDTQYFGPGTRLTVL.

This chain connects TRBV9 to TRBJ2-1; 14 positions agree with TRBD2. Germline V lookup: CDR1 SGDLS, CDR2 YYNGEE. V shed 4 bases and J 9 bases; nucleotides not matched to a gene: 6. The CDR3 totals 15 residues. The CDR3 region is CASSPGTSGRSEQFF. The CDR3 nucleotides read TGTGCCAGCAGCCCCGGGACTAGCGGGAGAAGTGAGCAGTTCTTC.

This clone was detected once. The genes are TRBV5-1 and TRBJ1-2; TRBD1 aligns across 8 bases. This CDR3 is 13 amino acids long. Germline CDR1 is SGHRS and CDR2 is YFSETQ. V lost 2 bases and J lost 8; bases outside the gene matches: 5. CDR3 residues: CASSLGQGKGYTF. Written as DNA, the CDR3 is TGCGCCAGCAGCTTAGGACAGGGCAAGGGCTACACCTTC.

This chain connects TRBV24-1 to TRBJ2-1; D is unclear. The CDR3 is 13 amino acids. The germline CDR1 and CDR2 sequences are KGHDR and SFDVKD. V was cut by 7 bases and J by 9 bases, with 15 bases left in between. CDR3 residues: CATRDPRNVEQFF. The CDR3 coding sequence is TGTGCCACCAGGGACCCAAGGAACGTTGAGCAGTTCTTC.

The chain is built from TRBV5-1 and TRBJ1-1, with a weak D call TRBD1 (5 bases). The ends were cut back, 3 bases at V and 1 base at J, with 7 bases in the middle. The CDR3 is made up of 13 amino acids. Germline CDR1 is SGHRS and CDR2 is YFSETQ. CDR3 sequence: CASSWQGNTEAFF. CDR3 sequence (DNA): TGCGCCAGCAGCTGGCAGGGGAACACTGAAGCTTTCTTT.

The CDR3 DNA follows: TGTGCCAGCAACGTAGTCTCCTCTGGAAACACCATATATTTT. This encodes CASNVVSSGNTIYF. The rearrangement joins TRBV6-5 to TRBJ1-3; no clear D. The CDR3 loop spans 14 amino acids. Trimming removed 7 bases at V and 0 bases at J, with 10 bases between. Germline CDR1 and CDR2: MNHEY and SVGAGI.

CDR3 sequence reads: CAVRTGRTIHEQFF. The CDR3 nucleotides read TGTGCCGTACGTACGGGACGGACTATCCATGAGCAGTTCTTC. The chain carries TRBV28 and TRBJ2-1; TRBD2 might be the D (6 bases). Trimming removed 11 bases at V and 8 bases at J, with 22 bases between. Germline V gene data show CDR1 as MDHEN and CDR2 as SYDVKM. This CDR3 spans 14 amino acids.

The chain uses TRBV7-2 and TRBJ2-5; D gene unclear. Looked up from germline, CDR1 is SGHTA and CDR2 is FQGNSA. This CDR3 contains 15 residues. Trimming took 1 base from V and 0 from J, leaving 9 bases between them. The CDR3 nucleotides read TGTGCCAGCAGCTTAGGCACAACGAACCAAGAGACCCAGTACTTC. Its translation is CASSLGTTNQETQYF.

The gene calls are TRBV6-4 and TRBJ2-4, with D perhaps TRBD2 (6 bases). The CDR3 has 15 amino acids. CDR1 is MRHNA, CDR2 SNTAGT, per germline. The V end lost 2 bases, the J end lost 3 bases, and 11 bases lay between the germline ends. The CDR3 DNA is TGTGCCAGCAGTGACGGGGGGAGAGGCAAAAACATTCAGTACTTC. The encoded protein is CASSDGGRGKNIQYF.

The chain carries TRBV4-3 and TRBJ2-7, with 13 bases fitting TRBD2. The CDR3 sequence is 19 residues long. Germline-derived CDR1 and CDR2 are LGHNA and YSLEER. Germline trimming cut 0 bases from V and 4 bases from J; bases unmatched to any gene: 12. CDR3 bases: TGCGCCAGCAGCCAAGACTTCTCTGGGACTAGCGGGGTAGTGTACGAGCAGTACTTC. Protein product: CASSQDFSGTSGVVYEQYF.

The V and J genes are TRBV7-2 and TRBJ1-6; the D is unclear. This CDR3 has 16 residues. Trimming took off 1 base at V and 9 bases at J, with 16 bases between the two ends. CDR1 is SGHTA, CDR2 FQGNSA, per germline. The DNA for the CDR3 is TGTGCCAGCAGCTTAGGAAGGGCCAAAGTCATTTCACCCCTCCACTTT. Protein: CASSLGRAKVISPLHF.

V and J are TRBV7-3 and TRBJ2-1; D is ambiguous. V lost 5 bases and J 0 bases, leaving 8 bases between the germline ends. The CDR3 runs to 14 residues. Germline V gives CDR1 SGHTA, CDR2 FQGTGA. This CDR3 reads CASSAFGSYNEQFF. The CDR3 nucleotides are TGTGCCAGCAGCGCATTCGGCTCCTACAATGAGCAGTTCTTC.

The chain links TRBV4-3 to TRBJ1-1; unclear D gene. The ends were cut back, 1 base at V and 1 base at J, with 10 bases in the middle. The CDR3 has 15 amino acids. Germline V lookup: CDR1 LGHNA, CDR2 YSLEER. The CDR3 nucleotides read TGCGCCAGCAGCCAAGCACCAGGCGAGAACACTGAAGCTTTCTTT. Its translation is CASSQAPGENTEAFF.

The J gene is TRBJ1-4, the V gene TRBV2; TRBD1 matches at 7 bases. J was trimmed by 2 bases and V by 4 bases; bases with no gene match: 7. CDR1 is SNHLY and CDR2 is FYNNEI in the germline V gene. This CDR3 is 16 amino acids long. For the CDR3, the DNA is TGTGCCAGCAGTGTGGGACAGCTTGGGACTAATGAAAAACTGTTTTTT. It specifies CASSVGQLGTNEKLFF.

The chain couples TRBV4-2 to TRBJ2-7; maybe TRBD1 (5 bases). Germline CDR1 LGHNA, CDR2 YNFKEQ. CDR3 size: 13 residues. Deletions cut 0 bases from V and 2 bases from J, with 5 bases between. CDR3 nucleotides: TGTGCCAGCAGCCAAGACAGGGCCTACGAGCAGTACTTC. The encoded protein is CASSQDRAYEQYF.